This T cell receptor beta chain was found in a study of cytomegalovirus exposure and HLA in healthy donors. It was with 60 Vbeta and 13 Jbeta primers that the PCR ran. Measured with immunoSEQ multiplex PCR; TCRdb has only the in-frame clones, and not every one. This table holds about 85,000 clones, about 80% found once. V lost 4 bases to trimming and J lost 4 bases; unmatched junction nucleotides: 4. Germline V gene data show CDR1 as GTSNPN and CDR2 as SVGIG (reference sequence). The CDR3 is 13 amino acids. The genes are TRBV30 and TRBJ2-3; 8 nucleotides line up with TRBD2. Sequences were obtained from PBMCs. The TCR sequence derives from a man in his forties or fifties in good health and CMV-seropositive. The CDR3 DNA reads TGTGCCTGGAAGACGGGAGGGCCAGATACGCAGTATTTT. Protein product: CAWKTGGPDTQYF.